This TCR beta chain was obtained from a study of shared clonotypes between healthy human individuals. TCRdb's copy holds only in-frame clones and misses some; the assay was immunoSEQ multiplex PCR. The sample consists of 2 million to 3 million clones, approximately 93% of them appearing once. The V and J ends lost 4 bases and 2 bases respectively, with 7 bases between them. The CDR3 runs 12 residues. The germline gives CDR1 SGHRS, CDR2 YFSETQ. The receptor was isolated from a man between 18 and 29 years old in good health. Some clones in this sample may be carry-over from other donors' samples. Sequences were obtained from naive CD4+ T cells from PBMCs. Subset in this sample: CD45RA+ positively selected. J is TRBJ2-7 and V is TRBV5-1; D gene unclear. In nucleotides, the CDR3 is TGCGCCAGCAGCATGCCCGCCTACGAGCAGTACTTC. Protein: CASSMPAYEQYF.